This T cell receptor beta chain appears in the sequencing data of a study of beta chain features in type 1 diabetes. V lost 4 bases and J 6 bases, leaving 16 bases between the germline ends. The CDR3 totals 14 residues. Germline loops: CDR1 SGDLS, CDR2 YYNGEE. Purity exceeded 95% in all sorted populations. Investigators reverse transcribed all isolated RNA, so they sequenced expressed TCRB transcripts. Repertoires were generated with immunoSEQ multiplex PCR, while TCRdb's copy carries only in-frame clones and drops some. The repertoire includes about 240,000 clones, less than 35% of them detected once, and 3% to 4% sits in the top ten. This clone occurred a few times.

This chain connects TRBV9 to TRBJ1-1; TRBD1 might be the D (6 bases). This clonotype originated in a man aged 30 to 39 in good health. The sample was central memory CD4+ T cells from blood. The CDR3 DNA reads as TGTGCCAGCAGCCCAAGGGGGGGTTCGGCTGAAGCTTTCTTT. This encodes CASSPRGGSAEAFF.